This T cell receptor (beta chain) was identified in a study of identical twins (dated by TCRdb to 2015 to 2016). In the study overall: To test whether fetal clonotypes persist, this study deep-sequenced TCR alpha and beta repertoires from monozygotic twins, from unrelated adults of various ages, and from cord blood. To rule out contamination, replicate twin experiments were performed at different times with different library preparation protocols. The full study reports these points: The excess sharing between twins in beta out-of-frame sequences was weaker because fewer shared sequences reduced the signal-to-noise ratio. Compared with coincidental sharing between unrelated individuals, out-of-frame TCR alpha sequences shared between twins showed an excess of sequences with low generation probability. Out-of-frame TCR alpha sharing in monozygotic twins was systematically underestimated by recombination models, whereas sharing between unrelated individuals was in agreement with the recombination models. Invariant T cells such as MAIT and iNKT could partly confound zero-insertion analyses, though diverse VJ usage argued against this for most clonotypes. Abundant cord blood beta clonotypes had fewer insertions, young adult naive repertoires showed a similar but weaker trend, and memory repertoires showed no such trend. Because the same donors could not be followed over many years, the conclusions depended on cross-sectional statistical analysis.

The library was generated by 5' RACE. TCRdb shows the sequencer as Illumina HiSeq 2000. A universal primer binding site was introduced by template switching, and a unique molecular identifier was present in the final cDNA, enabling accurate counting of TCR cDNA molecules. Specific primers in the conserved constant-segment region were used to synthesize first-strand cDNA for TCR alpha and beta chains. Each cDNA library was double barcoded, with a SMART-Mk sample barcode plus Illumina barcodes, to control for contamination. TruSeq adapter sequences, together with Illumina sample barcodes, were added in two successive PCR steps. TCR alpha and beta cDNA libraries were sequenced on the Illumina HiSeq platform with custom primers. The paper's processing steps were these. MiGEC processed the raw reads to extract unique molecular identifiers, while MiXCR was used to determine the CDR3 positions. Recombination models were inferred per individual with the repgenHMM and IGoR tools using an EM algorithm. Shared clonotypes were analyzed with the tcR package in R, and sharing was normalized by the product of cloneset sizes. To study raw recombination free of thymic and clonal selection effects, out-of-frame nonproductive sequences were analyzed. The raw public data were reprocessed by TCRdb itself: fastp quality trimming at Q25, MiXCR clonotype calling, in-frame beta chains only. CDR3 protein duplicates are merged, each entry listing the most common genes and DNA. TCRdb assigned the V and J calls; the authors' analysis was not used. The sample profile shows hundreds of thousands of distinct CDR3 sequences; 20% to 25% of them were found once. The ten largest clones capture 0.4% to 0.6% of the sample.

This clonotype has only a few counts. The antigen it binds to is not known. Per-nucleotide qualities are absent, and no much larger clonotype sits a single base away. The CDR3 spans 14 residues, from the cysteine through the phenylalanine. CDR3 DNA only is kept here, 42 bases in frame from base 1. V and J lose 5 bases and 7 bases, and a span of 17 bases separates them. The germline V gene (reference sequence) provides CDR1 LGHDT and CDR2 YNNKEL. Only healthy Caucasian donors were included. Three pairs of female monozygotic twins, all aged about 18 to 29 years, made up the twin cohort. Positive isolation kits from Invitrogen were used to isolate the CD4+ and CD8+ T cell populations. This sample also appeared in a second study, on yellow fever vaccine responses in identical twins. From that second study: The T cell response to vaccination in identical twins was reported by the authors to appear partly convergent and partly personalized. In identical twins, the study followed T cell clones that responded to the vaccine with precision.

The chain links TRBV3-1 with TRBJ2-5; the D segment is perhaps TRBD1 or TRBD2, each sharing 6 matched bases. Sequencing was done on a sample of CD4+ T cells sorted from blood. The receptor comes from a young woman in good health. The sequenced DNA is TGTGCCAGCAGCTCCCGGACAGAGGGACTGACCCAGTACTTC. This sequence encodes CASSSRTEGLTQYF.